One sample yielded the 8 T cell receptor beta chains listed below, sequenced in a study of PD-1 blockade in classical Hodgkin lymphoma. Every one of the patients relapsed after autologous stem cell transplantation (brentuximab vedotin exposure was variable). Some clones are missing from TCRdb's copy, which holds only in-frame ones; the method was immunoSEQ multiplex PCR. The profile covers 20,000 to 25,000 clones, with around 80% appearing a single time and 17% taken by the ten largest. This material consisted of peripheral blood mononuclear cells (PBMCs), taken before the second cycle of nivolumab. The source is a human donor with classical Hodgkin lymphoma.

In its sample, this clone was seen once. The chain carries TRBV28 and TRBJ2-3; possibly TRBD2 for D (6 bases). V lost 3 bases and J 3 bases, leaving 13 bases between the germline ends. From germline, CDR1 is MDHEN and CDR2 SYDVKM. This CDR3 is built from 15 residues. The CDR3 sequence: CASSFLVAETDTQYF. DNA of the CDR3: TGTGCCAGCAGTTTCCTGGTAGCGGAGACAGATACGCAGTATTTT. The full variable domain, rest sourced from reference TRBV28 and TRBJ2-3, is DVKVTQSSRYLVKRTGEKVFLECVQDMDHENMFWYRQDPGLGLRLIYFSYDVKMKEKGDIPEGYSVSREKKERFSLILESASTNQTSMYLCASSFLVAETDTQYFGPGTRLTVL.

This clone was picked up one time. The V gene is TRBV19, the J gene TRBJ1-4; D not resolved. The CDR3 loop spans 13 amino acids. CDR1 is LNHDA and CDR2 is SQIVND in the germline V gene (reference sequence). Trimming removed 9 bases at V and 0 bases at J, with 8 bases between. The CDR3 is CASSIATNEKLFF. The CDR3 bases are TGTGCCAGCTCAATCGCAACTAATGAAAAACTGTTTTTT.

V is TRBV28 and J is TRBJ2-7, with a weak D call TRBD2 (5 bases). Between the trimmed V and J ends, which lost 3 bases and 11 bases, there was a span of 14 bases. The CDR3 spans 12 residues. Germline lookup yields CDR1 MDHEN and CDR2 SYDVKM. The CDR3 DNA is TGTGCCAGCAGTTTGACGGCCGCCGGGGAGTACTTC. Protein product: CASSLTAAGEYF.

The CDR3 DNA reads TGTGCCAGCAGTTGGGACCGGGAGGTTGCGACAGATACGCAGTATTTT. Translation gives CASSWDREVATDTQYF. The chain combines TRBV2 with TRBJ2-3; 7 bases are shared with TRBD2. The CDR3 has 16 amino acids. The germline V gene encodes CDR1 SNHLY and CDR2 FYNNEI. V was clipped by 5 bases and J by 3 bases; unmatched bases: 11.

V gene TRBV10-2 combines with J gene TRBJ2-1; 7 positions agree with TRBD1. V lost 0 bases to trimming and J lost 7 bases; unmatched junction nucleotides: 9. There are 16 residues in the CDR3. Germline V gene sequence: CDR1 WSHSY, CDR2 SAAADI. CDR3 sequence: CASSESFGVRGNEQFF. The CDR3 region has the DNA TGCGCCAGCAGTGAGTCCTTCGGAGTCAGGGGGAATGAGCAGTTCTTC.

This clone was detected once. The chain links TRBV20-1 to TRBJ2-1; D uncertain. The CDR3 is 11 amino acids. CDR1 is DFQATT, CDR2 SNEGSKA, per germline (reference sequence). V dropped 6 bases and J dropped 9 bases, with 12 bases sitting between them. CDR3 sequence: CSARPGLEQFF. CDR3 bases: TGCAGTGCGCGGCCGGGTCTTGAGCAGTTCTTC.

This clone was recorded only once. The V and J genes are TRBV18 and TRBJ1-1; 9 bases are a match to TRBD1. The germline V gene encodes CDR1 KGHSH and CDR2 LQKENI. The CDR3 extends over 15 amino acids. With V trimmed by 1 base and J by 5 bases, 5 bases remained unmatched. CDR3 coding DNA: TGTGCCAGCTCACCACGAACAGGGGGCAGGACTGAAGCTTTCTTT. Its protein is CASSPRTGGRTEAFF.

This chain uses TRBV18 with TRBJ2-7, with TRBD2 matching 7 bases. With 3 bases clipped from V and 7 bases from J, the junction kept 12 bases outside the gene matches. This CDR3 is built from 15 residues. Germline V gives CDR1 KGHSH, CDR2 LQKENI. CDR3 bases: TGTGCCAGCTCACCCTGGCGCGCGGGAGTGGGAGAGCAGTACTTC. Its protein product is CASSPWRAGVGEQYF.